The next 30 T cell receptor beta chains were all read from a single sample in a study of blood T cell repertoires in COVID-19 (dated by TCRdb to the early 2020s). Libraries were made using the immunoSEQ multiplex PCR assay. The immuneACCESS repertoire file appears here via TCRdb, limited to in-frame rearrangements. These files lack a portion of the clones; in checked studies, under half of the deficit traces to unresolved V genes, and the cause of the others is not known. The sample data list 210,000 or so clones, and around four fifths of these were observed just once. 4.5% to 6% of the sample goes to the ten largest clones. The sequencing sample was made of peripheral blood. All receptors come from a woman aged 70 to 79 with active or convalescent COVID-19.

The chain uses TRBV7-9 and TRBJ1-4, with 8 bases matching TRBD1. After removal of 5 bases from V and 5 bases from J, the junction contained 10 bases not matched to a gene. The CDR3 totals 16 residues. Looked up from germline, CDR1 is SEHNR and CDR2 is FQNEAQ (reference sequence). This CDR3 is CASSGDRGVSNEKLFF. DNA for the CDR3: TGTGCCAGCAGCGGCGACAGGGGAGTATCGAATGAAAAACTGTTTTTT.

This chain links TRBV18 with TRBJ1-1; 10 bases are shared with TRBD1. The germline V gene has CDR1 KGHSH and CDR2 LQKENI. The CDR3 length is 15 residues. Germline trimming cut 6 bases from V and 0 bases from J; bases unmatched to any gene: 4. The CDR3 DNA is TGTGCCAGCTCTCGACAGGGGGCCTTGAACACTGAAGCTTTCTTT. Amino acid sequence: CASSRQGALNTEAFF.

This clone showed up just once. The chain combines TRBV7-3 with TRBJ2-1; TRBD1 matches 7 bases. After removal of 5 bases from V and 3 bases from J, the junction contained 7 bases not matched to a gene. Looked up from germline, CDR1 is SGHTA and CDR2 is FQGTGA. The CDR3 runs to 15 residues. In nucleotides, the CDR3 is TGTGCCAGCAGCCCAGGGGACAGAGGCTACAATGAGCAGTTCTTC. It codes for CASSPGDRGYNEQFF.

The rearrangement joins TRBV3-1 (or the pseudogene TRBV3-2) to TRBJ2-2, with TRBD2 identical over 8 bases. The CDR3 length is 17 residues. Per germline, CDR1 LGHDT and CDR2 YNNKEL (reference sequence). V trimming: 5 bases; J trimming: 4 bases; junction bases outside the gene matches: 12. CDR3 DNA sequence: TGTGCCAGCAGCTCACACGGGGGGGACGGGGTCACCGGGGAGCTGTTTTTT. As protein: CASSSHGGDGVTGELFF.

The chain recombines TRBV6-6 with TRBJ2-3; TRBD2 agrees at 11 bases. The CDR3 covers 15 residues. From germline, CDR1 is MNHNY and CDR2 SVGAGI (reference sequence). V trimming: 4 bases; J trimming: 5 bases; junction bases outside the gene matches: 5. The CDR3 spells CASSLLAGDGDTQYF. The CDR3 DNA reads as TGTGCCAGCAGTTTACTAGCGGGAGATGGAGATACGCAGTATTTT.

The table lists this clone with a count of one. The V gene is TRBV10-2, the J gene TRBJ2-5; D ambiguous. Germline CDR1 and CDR2: WSHSY and SAAADI. This CDR3 is 12 amino acids long. V was pared by 5 bases and J by 5 bases, with 9 bases between. The DNA for the CDR3 is TGCGCCAGCAGTTACCTCAGGGAGACCCAGTACTTC. This codes for CASSYLRETQYF.

The V and J genes are TRBV19 and TRBJ2-7, with TRBD2 identical over 12 bases. The V gene's germline CDR1 is LNHDA and CDR2 SQIVND (reference sequence). Trimming removed 6 bases from V and 4 bases from J; junction bases left unmatched: 16. CDR3 size: 18 residues. The CDR3 here is CASSRLAGVGAIEYEQYF. The CDR3 DNA sequence: TGTGCCAGTAGCCGACTAGCGGGAGTTGGTGCGATTGAGTACGAGCAGTACTTC.

This chain connects TRBV10-2 to TRBJ1-5, with D possibly being TRBD1 (6 bases). Trimming removed 6 bases from V and 6 bases from J, with 15 bases in between. The V gene's germline CDR1 is WSHSY and CDR2 SAAADI. The CDR3 spans 14 residues. The CDR3 DNA is TGCGCCAGCAGGGCTGAGGGGGATCGTCAGCCCCAGCATTTT. Amino acids: CASRAEGDRQPQHF.

The chain is built from TRBV3-1 (or the pseudogene TRBV3-2) and TRBJ2-5; D might be TRBD2 (5 bases). The CDR3 is 15 residues long. V was clipped by 0 bases and J by 1 base, with 9 bases between them. CDR1 and CDR2 (germline): LGHDT, YNNKEL (reference sequence). The CDR3 reads CASSQDRGVQETQYF. As DNA, the CDR3 is TGTGCCAGCAGCCAAGATCGGGGTGTCCAAGAGACCCAGTACTTC.

The J gene is TRBJ2-3, the V gene TRBV7-3, with 15 nucleotides matching TRBD2. Germline CDR1 SGHTA, CDR2 FQGTGA. The CDR3 spans 18 residues. The ends lost 3 bases at V and 6 bases at J; junction bases unmatched: 10. The CDR3 protein is CASSLAGLAGGTGDTQYF. CDR3 nucleotide sequence: TGTGCCAGCAGCTTGGCCGGACTAGCGGGAGGGACAGGGGATACGCAGTATTTT.

The rearrangement uses TRBV19 and TRBJ2-2, with a weak D call TRBD2 (6 bases). The CDR3 covers 15 residues. Germline V gene lookup returns CDR1 LNHDA and CDR2 SQIVND (reference sequence). The ends were cut back, 2 bases at V and 5 bases at J, with 12 bases in the middle. DNA of the CDR3: TGTGCCAGTAGTATACGCCTAGCGACGACCGGGGAGCTGTTTTTT. Residues: CASSIRLATTGELFF. Full variable domain (remainder filled in from reference TRBV19 and TRBJ2-2): DGGITQSPKYLFRKEGQNVTLSCEQNLNHDAMYWYRQDPGQGLRLIYYSQIVNDFQKGDIAEGYSVSREKKESFPLTVTSAQKNPTAFYLCASSIRLATTGELFFGEGSRLTVL.

This clone was found once. The chain carries TRBV28 and TRBJ1-4; 7 positions match TRBD1. The CDR3 totals 14 residues. Per germline, CDR1 MDHEN and CDR2 SYDVKM. The V segment lost 10 bases and the J segment 10 bases; nucleotides outside the gene matches: 15. CDR3 in amino acids: CATKAGDRGRKLFF. In nucleotides, the CDR3 is TGTGCCACCAAGGCAGGGGACAGAGGGAGAAAACTGTTTTTT.

The chain is built from TRBV27 and TRBJ2-7; 10 bases line up with TRBD2. The CDR3 runs 15 residues. Germline values: CDR1 MNHEY, CDR2 SMNVEV (reference sequence). V shed 3 bases, J shed 4 bases, and the junction held 6 bases outside the gene matches. The CDR3 sequence: CASSLKASGSYEQYF. The CDR3 DNA is TGTGCCAGCAGTTTGAAGGCTAGCGGGAGTTACGAGCAGTACTTC.

The chain couples TRBV3-1 (or the pseudogene TRBV3-2) to TRBJ2-1, with TRBD2 identical over 14 bases. V was clipped by 4 bases and J by 0 bases; unmatched bases: 11. In germline, CDR1 is LGHDT, CDR2 YNNKEL (reference sequence). CDR3 length: 20 amino acids. The CDR3 spells CASSRPPGTSGRSSYNEQFF. CDR3 nucleotide sequence: TGTGCCAGCAGCCGACCTCCCGGGACTAGCGGGAGAAGCTCCTACAATGAGCAGTTCTTC.

V usage is TRBV5-1 and J usage is TRBJ1-4; D gene uncertain. Trimming left V 0 bases short and J 4 bases short, with 7 bases between. Germline assignment: CDR1 SGHRS and CDR2 YFSETQ. The CDR3 loop spans 14 amino acids. Here the CDR3 reads CASSLEGGNEKLFF. In DNA form, the CDR3 reads TGCGCCAGCAGCTTGGAGGGAGGTAATGAAAAACTGTTTTTT.

The chain is built from TRBV14 and TRBJ1-4; D gene uncertain. The V end lost 0 bases, the J end lost 10 bases, and 18 bases lay between the germline ends. The CDR3 length is 16 residues. Looked up from germline, CDR1 is SGHDN and CDR2 is FVKESK. In DNA form, the CDR3 reads TGTGCCAGCAGCCAAGAACTTCGATTCTCTGTCGGAAAACTGTTTTTT. It codes for CASSQELRFSVGKLFF.

This chain connects TRBV7-9 to TRBJ2-7; D might be TRBD2 (6 bases). The CDR3 length is 18 residues. Germline lookup yields CDR1 SEHNR and CDR2 FQNEAQ (reference sequence). Trimming removed 5 bases at V and 0 bases at J, with 23 bases between. Here the CDR3 DNA reads TGTGCCAGCAGCCTTAATGAGGGTACTAGCACCAGCTCCTACGAGCAGTACTTC. Encoded protein: CASSLNEGTSTSSYEQYF.

The chain has TRBV27 and TRBJ1-1, with TRBD1 identical over 7 bases. Germline values: CDR1 MNHEY, CDR2 SMNVEV (reference sequence). V lost 8 bases, J lost 2 bases, and 5 bases stayed unmatched. This CDR3 is built from 13 residues. The CDR3 loop is CASGDSVNTEAFF. DNA for the CDR3: TGTGCCAGCGGGGACAGCGTCAACACTGAAGCTTTCTTT.

This sequence joins TRBV28 and TRBJ1-1; weak D call: TRBD1 (5 bases). V lost 9 bases, J lost 1 base, and 18 bases lay in between. Germline V lookup: CDR1 MDHEN, CDR2 SYDVKM. This CDR3 contains 15 residues. The CDR3 region has the DNA TGTGCCAGTTTCCTGGGGGGTGAGGGGAACACTGAAGCTTTCTTT. As protein: CASFLGGEGNTEAFF.

The chain links TRBV14 to TRBJ2-1, with 8 bases lining up with TRBD2. The junction had 8 bases not matched to a gene; V was cut back by 1 base and J by 3 bases. The V gene's germline CDR1 is SGHDN and CDR2 FVKESK. CDR3 size: 17 residues. The CDR3 nucleotides are TGTGCCAGCAGCCAAGGGAGGGCGGGAGGCCTCTACAATGAGCAGTTCTTC. Protein product: CASSQGRAGGLYNEQFF.

The V and J genes are TRBV6-6 and TRBJ1-5; D gene uncertain. Trimming removed 1 base from V and 1 base from J, with 5 bases in between. The CDR3 contains 14 residues. Per germline, CDR1 MNHNY and CDR2 SVGAGI (reference sequence). CDR3 DNA sequence: TGTGCCAGCAGTTACTGGCAAAGCAATCAGCCCCAGCATTTT. Translation: CASSYWQSNQPQHF.

V gene TRBV28 combines with J gene TRBJ2-3; TRBD2 agrees at 7 bases. The CDR3 spans 15 residues. CDR1 and CDR2 from the germline V gene are MDHEN and SYDVKM. The junction had 9 bases not matched to a gene; V was cut back by 7 bases and J by 2 bases. The CDR3 DNA sequence: TGTGCCAGCACCAGCGGGACTACAAACACAGATACGCAGTATTTT. Its protein product is CASTSGTTNTDTQYF.

The table lists this clone with a few counts. The rearrangement joins TRBV2 to TRBJ1-5; no definite D call. Germline values: CDR1 SNHLY, CDR2 FYNNEI. Trimming removed 3 bases from V and 0 bases from J, with 6 bases in between. The CDR3 covers 14 residues. The CDR3 here is CASSDNYSNQPQHF. The CDR3 DNA reads TGTGCCAGCAGTGATAACTATAGCAATCAGCCCCAGCATTTT.

The chain uses TRBV4-1 and TRBJ1-4; D uncertain. Germline V gene data show CDR1 as MGHRA and CDR2 as YSYEKL. Trimming pared 1 base from V and 1 base from J, leaving 13 bases between. The CDR3 extends over 17 amino acids. The CDR3 coding sequence is TGCGCCAGCAGCCAAGTTCCCGCAGGACTAACTAATGAAAAACTGTTTTTT. Amino acid sequence: CASSQVPAGLTNEKLFF.

The sample holds one count of this clone. The CDR3 DNA reads TGTGCCAGCAGCCCTGGGCGGAGCGCGGGAGGGCCTGAGCTGTTTTTT. The encoded protein is CASSPGRSAGGPELFF. This rearrangement joins TRBV7-9 to TRBJ2-2; 9 bases align to TRBD2. The V gene's germline CDR1 is SEHNR and CDR2 FQNEAQ (reference sequence). The CDR3 runs to 16 residues. J lost 11 bases, V lost 5 bases, and 15 bases had no gene match.

The chain combines TRBV30 with TRBJ2-2; D unclear. The CDR3 sequence is 16 residues long. Germline loops: CDR1 GTSNPN, CDR2 SVGIG (reference sequence). The V and J ends lost 2 bases and 3 bases respectively, with 16 bases between them. DNA of the CDR3: TGTGCCTGGAGTCAACGGCCTATTCGGGACACCGGGGAGCTGTTTTTT. Translating it yields CAWSQRPIRDTGELFF.

The V gene is TRBV15, the J gene TRBJ2-7; the D is unclear. Germline V gene lookup returns CDR1 LNHNV and CDR2 YYDKDF (reference sequence). V was trimmed by 0 bases and J by 7 bases, leaving 10 bases between them. The CDR3 consists of 13 residues. The DNA of the CDR3 is TGTGCCACCAGCAGAGATCCGGGTGAGGAGCAGTACTTC. Amino acids: CATSRDPGEEQYF.

The chain carries TRBV19 and TRBJ1-1, with TRBD1 matching over 8 bases. Germline assignment: CDR1 LNHDA and CDR2 SQIVND (reference sequence). With 6 bases clipped from V and 0 bases from J, the junction kept 6 bases outside the gene matches. CDR3 length: 15 amino acids. CDR3 bases: TGTGCCAGTAGCCCCGGACAGGGCATGAACACTGAAGCTTTCTTT. Protein product: CASSPGQGMNTEAFF.

J is TRBJ2-2 and V is TRBV27; 7 bases agree with TRBD1. The J segment lost 2 bases and the V segment lost 5 bases, leaving 8 bases of the junction unmatched. The CDR3 extends over 16 amino acids. Per germline, CDR1 MNHEY and CDR2 SMNVEV (reference sequence). The CDR3 nucleotides are TGTGCCAGCAGTAACATTGGGACAGTTAACACCGGGGAGCTGTTTTTT. Encoded protein: CASSNIGTVNTGELFF.

The genes are TRBV11-3 and TRBJ2-7; D possibly corresponds to TRBD2 (6 bases). Germline V CDR1 and CDR2: SGHNT, YENEEA. Trimming removed 3 bases from V and 7 bases from J, with 13 bases in between. The CDR3 has 13 amino acids. The CDR3 here is CASSFAAGGEQYF. CDR3 nucleotide sequence: TGTGCCAGCAGCTTCGCGGCAGGAGGGGAGCAGTACTTC.